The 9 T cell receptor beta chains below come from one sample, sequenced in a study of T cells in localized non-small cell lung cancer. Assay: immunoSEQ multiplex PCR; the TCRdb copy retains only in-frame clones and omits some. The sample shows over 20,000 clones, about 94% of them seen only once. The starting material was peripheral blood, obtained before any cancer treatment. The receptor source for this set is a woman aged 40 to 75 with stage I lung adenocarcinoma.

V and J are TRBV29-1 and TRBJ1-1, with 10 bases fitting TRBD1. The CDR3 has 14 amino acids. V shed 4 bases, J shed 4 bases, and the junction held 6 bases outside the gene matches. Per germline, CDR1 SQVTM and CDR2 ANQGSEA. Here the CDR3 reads CSVAGTGASTEAFF. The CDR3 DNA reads TGCAGCGTTGCCGGGACAGGGGCGAGCACTGAAGCTTTCTTT.

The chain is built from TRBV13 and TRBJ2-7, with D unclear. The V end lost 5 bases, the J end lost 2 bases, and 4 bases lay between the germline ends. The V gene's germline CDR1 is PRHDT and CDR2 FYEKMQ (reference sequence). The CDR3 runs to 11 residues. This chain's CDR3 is CASSDTYEQYF. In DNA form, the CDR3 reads TGTGCCAGCAGCGATACCTACGAGCAGTACTTC. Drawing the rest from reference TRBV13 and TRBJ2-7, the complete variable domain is AAGVIQSPRHLIKEKRETATLKCYPIPRHDTVYWYQQGPGQDPQFLISFYEKMQSDKGSIPDRFSAQQFSDYHSELNMSSLELGDSALYFCASSDTYEQYFGPGTRLTVT.

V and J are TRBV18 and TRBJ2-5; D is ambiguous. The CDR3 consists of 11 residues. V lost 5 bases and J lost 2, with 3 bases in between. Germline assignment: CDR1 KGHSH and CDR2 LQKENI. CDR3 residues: CASSAQETQYF. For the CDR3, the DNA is TGTGCCAGCTCAGCTCAAGAGACCCAGTACTTC.

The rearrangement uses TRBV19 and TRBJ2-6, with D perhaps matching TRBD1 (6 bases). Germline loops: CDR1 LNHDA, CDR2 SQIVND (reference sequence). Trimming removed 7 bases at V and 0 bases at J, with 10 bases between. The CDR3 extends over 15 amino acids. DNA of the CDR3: TGTGCCAGTACCCTGGACAGCTCTGGGGCCAACGTCCTGACTTTC. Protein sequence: CASTLDSSGANVLTF. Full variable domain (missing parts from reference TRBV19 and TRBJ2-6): DGGITQSPKYLFRKEGQNVTLSCEQNLNHDAMYWYRQDPGQGLRLIYYSQIVNDFQKGDIAEGYSVSREKKESFPLTVTSAQKNPTAFYLCASTLDSSGANVLTFGAGSRLTVL.

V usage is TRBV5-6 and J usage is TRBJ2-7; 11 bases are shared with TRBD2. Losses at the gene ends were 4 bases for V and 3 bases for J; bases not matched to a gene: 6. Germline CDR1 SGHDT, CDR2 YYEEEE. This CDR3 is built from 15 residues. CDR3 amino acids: CASSASTSGVYEQYF. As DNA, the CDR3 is TGTGCCAGCAGCGCCTCGACTAGCGGGGTCTACGAGCAGTACTTC.

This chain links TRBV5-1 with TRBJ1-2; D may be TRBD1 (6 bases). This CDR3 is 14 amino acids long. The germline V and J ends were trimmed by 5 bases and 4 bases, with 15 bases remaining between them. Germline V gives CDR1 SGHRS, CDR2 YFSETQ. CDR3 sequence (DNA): TGCGCCAGCAGTGATCAGGGGCCCTTCTATGGCTACACCTTC. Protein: CASSDQGPFYGYTF.

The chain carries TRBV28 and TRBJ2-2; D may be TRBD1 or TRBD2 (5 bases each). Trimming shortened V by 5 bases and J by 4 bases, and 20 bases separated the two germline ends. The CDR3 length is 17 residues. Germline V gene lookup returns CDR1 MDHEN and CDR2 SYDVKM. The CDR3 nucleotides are TGTGCCAGCAGTCCATTTGGGGACGGTGGGGGCACCGGGGAGCTGTTTTTT. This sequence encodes CASSPFGDGGGTGELFF.

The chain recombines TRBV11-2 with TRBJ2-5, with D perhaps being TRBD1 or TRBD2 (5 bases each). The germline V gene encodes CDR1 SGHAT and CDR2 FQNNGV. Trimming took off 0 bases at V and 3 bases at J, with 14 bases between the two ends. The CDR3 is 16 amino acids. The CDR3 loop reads CASSLDPGTREETQYF. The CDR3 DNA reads TGTGCCAGCAGCTTAGATCCCGGGACCAGGGAAGAGACCCAGTACTTC.

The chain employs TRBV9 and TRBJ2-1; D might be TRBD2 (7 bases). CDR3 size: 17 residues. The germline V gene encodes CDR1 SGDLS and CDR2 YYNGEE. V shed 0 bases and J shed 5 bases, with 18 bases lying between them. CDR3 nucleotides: TGTGCCAGCAGCGTAGAAGGGGGATCGGGACTAAACAATGAGCAGTTCTTC. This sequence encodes CASSVEGGSGLNNEQFF.